This T cell receptor (beta chain) was identified in a study of cytomegalovirus exposure and HLA in healthy donors. Trimming at V came to 5 bases and at J to 4 bases, leaving 8 bases not matched to a gene. This CDR3 is 16 amino acids long. Germline V CDR1 and CDR2: SEHNR, FQNEAQ (reference sequence). Vbeta (60) and Jbeta (13) primers were used in the PCR. Repertoires were generated with immunoSEQ multiplex PCR, while TCRdb's copy carries only in-frame clones and drops some. The table records more than 110,000 clones, about three quarters of them present only once. This TCR derives from a male donor in good health and CMV-seropositive. The V call is TRBV7-9, the J call TRBJ1-3, with 10 bases lining up with TRBD1. Sequencing was carried out using PBMCs. The CDR3 loop is CASSPRQGASGNTIYF. Written as DNA, the CDR3 is TGTGCCAGCAGCCCAAGACAGGGGGCGTCCGGAAACACCATATATTTT.